The 13 T cell receptor beta chains presented below share a single source sample, sequenced in a study of cytomegalovirus exposure and HLA in healthy donors. PCR primers comprised 60 Vbeta and 13 Jbeta primers. Only in-frame clones appear in the TCRdb table, and some are missing; sequencing was by immunoSEQ multiplex PCR. The table includes about 160,000 clones, roughly 80% detected once. Specimen: PBMCs. All receptors come from a woman aged 30 to 39 in good health and CMV-seropositive.

This chain links TRBV29-1 with TRBJ2-3; 7 bases line up with TRBD2. Unmatched junction bases numbered 9, after V lost 3 bases and J lost 0 bases. Germline CDR1 SQVTM, CDR2 ANQGSEA. This CDR3 has 16 residues. The CDR3 loop reads CSVEGTGGGSTDTQYF. The CDR3 DNA is TGCAGCGTTGAGGGGACGGGGGGTGGGAGCACAGATACGCAGTATTTT.

The chain carries TRBV7-6 and TRBJ1-2, with D unclear. The V gene lost 5 bases and the J gene lost 7 bases, with 23 bases spanning the gap. Germline assignment: CDR1 SGHVS and CDR2 FNYEAQ. The CDR3 length is 16 residues. As DNA, the CDR3 is TGTGCCAGCAGCCTAGGAGACGGGGTCACGCGGGGTGGCTACACCTTC. This translates into CASSLGDGVTRGGYTF. The full variable domain, rest sourced from reference TRBV7-6 and TRBJ1-2, is GAGVSQSPRYKVTKRGQDVALRCDPISGHVSLYWYRQALGQGPEFLTYFNYEAQQDKSGLPNDRFSAERPEGSISTLTIQRTEQRDSAMYRCASSLGDGVTRGGYTFGSGTRLTVV.

The CDR3 reads CASSLGGARANEKLFF. The CDR3 bases are TGTGCCAGCAGTTTAGGGGGGGCAAGAGCTAATGAAAAACTGTTTTTT. This chain links TRBV28 with TRBJ1-4; D is perhaps TRBD1 (6 bases). CDR1 and CDR2 (germline): MDHEN, SYDVKM. The CDR3 contains 16 residues. V shed 2 bases and J shed 3 bases, with 13 bases lying between them.

The chain couples TRBV7-9 to TRBJ1-1; 8 bases are a match to TRBD1. The V segment lost 2 bases and the J segment 10 bases; nucleotides outside the gene matches: 18. This CDR3 contains 17 residues. The V gene's germline CDR1 is SEHNR and CDR2 FQNEAQ (reference sequence). The CDR3 is CASSLSGGLPGGAGAFF. The DNA of the CDR3 is TGTGCCAGCAGCTTAAGTGGGGGCCTCCCAGGGGGCGCGGGAGCTTTCTTT.

This clone has just a few counts. This sequence joins TRBV6-1 and TRBJ1-1, with D hard to call. The CDR3 covers 14 residues. Trimming left V 7 bases short and J 0 bases short, with 12 bases between. Germline V lookup: CDR1 MNHNS, CDR2 SASEGT. CDR3 nucleotide sequence: TGTGCCAGCATTGCGTTCCCTATGAACACTGAAGCTTTCTTT. Translation gives CASIAFPMNTEAFF.

V usage is TRBV5-6 and J usage is TRBJ1-5, with 9 bases identical to TRBD1. CDR1 is SGHDT, CDR2 YYEEEE, per germline. The V gene end was trimmed by 4 bases and the J gene end by 5 bases; junction bases not matched to a gene: 4. This CDR3 is 14 amino acids long. Written as DNA, the CDR3 is TGTGCCAGCAGCCGGACAGGGGCGGATCAGCCCCAGCATTTT. Translated: CASSRTGADQPQHF.

The chain recombines TRBV29-1 with TRBJ1-1; D possibly corresponds to TRBD1 (6 bases). The CDR3 loop spans 15 amino acids. Germline loops: CDR1 SQVTM, CDR2 ANQGSEA. V was pared by 3 bases and J by 5 bases, with 19 bases between. The CDR3 spells CSVDRGGAGRTEAFF. CDR3 bases: TGCAGCGTTGATCGGGGGGGCGCGGGAAGGACTGAAGCTTTCTTT. The full variable domain, its missing parts supplied by reference TRBV29-1 and TRBJ1-1, is SAVISQKPSRDICQRGTSLTIQCQVDSQVTMMFWYRQQPGQSLTLIATANQGSEATYESGFVIDKFPISRPNLTFSTLTVSNMSPEDSSIYLCSVDRGGAGRTEAFFGQGTRLTVV.

V is TRBV2 and J is TRBJ1-6; D gene uncertain. With 3 bases removed from V and 7 bases from J, the gap between germline ends came to 7 bases. The CDR3 totals 13 residues. Germline V gene lookup returns CDR1 SNHLY and CDR2 FYNNEI. CDR3 in amino acids: CASSELRNSPLHF. The CDR3 region has the DNA TGTGCCAGCAGTGAGCTCAGGAATTCACCCCTCCACTTT.

This sequence joins TRBV5-1 and TRBJ2-7; weak D call: TRBD1 (6 bases). Germline CDR1 and CDR2: SGHRS and YFSETQ. The CDR3 is 14 amino acids. The ends were cut back, 0 bases at V and 4 bases at J, with 11 bases in the middle. The CDR3 spells CASSLDRAAYEQYF. CDR3 in DNA: TGCGCCAGCAGCTTGGACAGGGCGGCGTACGAGCAGTACTTC. Full variable domain (rest looked up from reference TRBV5-1 and TRBJ2-7): KAGVTQTPRYLIKTRGQQVTLSCSPISGHRSVSWYQQTPGQGLQFLFEYFSETQRNKGNFPGRFSGRQFSNSRSEMNVSTLELGDSALYLCASSLDRAAYEQYFGPGTRLTVT.

The V and J genes are TRBV6-5 and TRBJ1-6; 7 bases are shared with TRBD1. The CDR3 consists of 14 residues. With 6 bases clipped from V and 10 bases from J, the junction kept 9 bases outside the gene matches. From germline, CDR1 is MNHEY and CDR2 SVGAGI. The CDR3 coding sequence is TGTGCCAGCAGCCTGGACAGGCTGGGCTCACCCCTCCACTTT. Its translation is CASSLDRLGSPLHF.

J is TRBJ2-1 and V is TRBV12-5; possible D gene TRBD2, 5 bases. V dropped 6 bases and J dropped 7 bases, with 19 bases sitting between them. This CDR3 has 15 residues. Germline-derived CDR1 and CDR2 are LGHNT and FRNRAP. The CDR3 coding sequence is TGTGCTAGTGGCAAAACTAGTTTTGAAACAAATGAGCAGTTCTTC. Translated: CASGKTSFETNEQFF. Full variable domain (missing parts from reference TRBV12-5 and TRBJ2-1): DARVTQTPRHKVTEMGQEVTMRCQPILGHNTVFWYRQTMMQGLELLAYFRNRAPLDDSGMPKDRFSAEMPDATLATLKIQPSEPRDSAVYFCASGKTSFETNEQFFGPGTRLTVL.

CDR3 DNA: TGTGCCAGCAGTTACACTAGCGGGGCTGATACGCAGTATTTT. Translated, it gives CASSYTSGADTQYF. The V and J genes are TRBV6-5 and TRBJ2-3; 10 nucleotides line up with TRBD2. J gave up 6 bases and V 2 bases, and 2 bases lay outside the gene matches. Germline loops: CDR1 MNHEY, CDR2 SVGAGI. The CDR3 has 14 residues.

The CDR3 coding sequence is TGTGCCAGCAGCTTAGAGTATGGGGCTATAGAGACCCAGTACTTC. This translates into CASSLEYGAIETQYF. The chain combines TRBV7-9 with TRBJ2-5, with a possible D match to TRBD1 (5 bases). The CDR3 loop spans 15 amino acids. CDR1 and CDR2 from the germline V gene are SEHNR and FQNEAQ (reference sequence). Deletions cut 1 base from V and 4 bases from J, with 13 bases between.